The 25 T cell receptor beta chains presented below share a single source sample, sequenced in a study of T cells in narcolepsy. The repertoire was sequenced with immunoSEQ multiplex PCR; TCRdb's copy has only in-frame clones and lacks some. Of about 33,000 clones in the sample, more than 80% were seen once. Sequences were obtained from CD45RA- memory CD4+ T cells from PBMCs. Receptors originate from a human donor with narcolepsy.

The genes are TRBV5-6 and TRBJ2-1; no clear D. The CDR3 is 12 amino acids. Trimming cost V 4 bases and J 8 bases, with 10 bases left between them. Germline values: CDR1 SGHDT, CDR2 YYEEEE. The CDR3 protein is CASSLLTYEQFF. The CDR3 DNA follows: TGTGCCAGCAGCCTGTTAACCTATGAGCAGTTCTTC.

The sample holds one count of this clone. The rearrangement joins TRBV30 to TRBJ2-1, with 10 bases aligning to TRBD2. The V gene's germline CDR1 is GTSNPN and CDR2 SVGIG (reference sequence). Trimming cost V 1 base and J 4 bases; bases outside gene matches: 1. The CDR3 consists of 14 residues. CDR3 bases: TGTGCCTGGAGTGCTAGCGGGGGTTACAATGAGCAGTTCTTC. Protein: CAWSASGGYNEQFF.

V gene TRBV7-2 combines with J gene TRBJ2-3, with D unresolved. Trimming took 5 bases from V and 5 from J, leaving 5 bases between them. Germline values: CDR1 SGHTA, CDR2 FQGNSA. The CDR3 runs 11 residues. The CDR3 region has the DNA TGTGCCAGCAGCCTGCTAGATACGCAGTATTTT. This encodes CASSLLDTQYF.

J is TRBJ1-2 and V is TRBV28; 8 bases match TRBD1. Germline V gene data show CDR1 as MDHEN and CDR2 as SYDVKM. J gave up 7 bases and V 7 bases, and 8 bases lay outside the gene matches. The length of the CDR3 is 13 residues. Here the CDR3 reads CASTIDRGRGYTF. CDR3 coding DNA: TGTGCCAGCACTATAGACAGGGGCCGTGGCTACACCTTC.

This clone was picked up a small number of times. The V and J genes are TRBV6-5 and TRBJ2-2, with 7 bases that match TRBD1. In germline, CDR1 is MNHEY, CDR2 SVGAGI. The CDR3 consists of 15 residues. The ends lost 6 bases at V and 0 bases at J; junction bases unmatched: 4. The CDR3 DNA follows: TGTGCCAGCAGATCAGGGGGTGCGAACACCGGGGAGCTGTTTTTT. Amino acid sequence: CASRSGGANTGELFF.

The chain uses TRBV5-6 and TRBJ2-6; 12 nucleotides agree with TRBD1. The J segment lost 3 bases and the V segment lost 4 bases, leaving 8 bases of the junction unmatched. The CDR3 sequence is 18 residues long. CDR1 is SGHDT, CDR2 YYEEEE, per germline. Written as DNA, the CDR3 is TGTGCCAGCAGCGCGCCGGGACAGGGGGCGGGTGGGGCCAACGTCCTGACTTTC. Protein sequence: CASSAPGQGAGGANVLTF.

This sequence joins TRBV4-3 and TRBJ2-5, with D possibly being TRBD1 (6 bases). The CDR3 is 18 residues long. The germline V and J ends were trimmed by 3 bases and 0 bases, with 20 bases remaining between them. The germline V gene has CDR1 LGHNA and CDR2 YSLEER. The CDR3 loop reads CASSQDPPGQVYQETQYF. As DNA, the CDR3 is TGCGCCAGCAGCCAGGACCCCCCGGGACAAGTTTACCAAGAGACCCAGTACTTC.

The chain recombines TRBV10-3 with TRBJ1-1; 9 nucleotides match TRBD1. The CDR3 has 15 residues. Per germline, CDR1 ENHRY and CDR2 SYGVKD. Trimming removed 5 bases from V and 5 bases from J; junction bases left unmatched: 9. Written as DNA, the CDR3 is TGTGCCATCAGTAAACCCGGACAGGGGACGACTGAAGCTTTCTTT. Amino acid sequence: CAISKPGQGTTEAFF.

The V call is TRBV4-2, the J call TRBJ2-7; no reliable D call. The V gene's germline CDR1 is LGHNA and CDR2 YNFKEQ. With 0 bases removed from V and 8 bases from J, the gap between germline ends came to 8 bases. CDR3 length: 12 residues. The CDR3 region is CASSQEGSQQYF. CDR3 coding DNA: TGTGCCAGCAGCCAAGAGGGCAGCCAGCAGTACTTC.

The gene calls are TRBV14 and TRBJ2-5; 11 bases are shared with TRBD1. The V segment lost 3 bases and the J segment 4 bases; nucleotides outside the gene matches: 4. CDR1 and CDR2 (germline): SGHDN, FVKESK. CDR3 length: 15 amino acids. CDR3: CASSHAGTGGETQYF. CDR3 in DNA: TGTGCCAGCAGCCATGCCGGGACAGGGGGAGAGACCCAGTACTTC.

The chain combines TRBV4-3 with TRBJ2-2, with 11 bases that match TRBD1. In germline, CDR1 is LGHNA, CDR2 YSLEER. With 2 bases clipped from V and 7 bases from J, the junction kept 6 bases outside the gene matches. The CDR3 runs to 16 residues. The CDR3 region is CASSQPGTGGFGELFF. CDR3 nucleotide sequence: TGCGCCAGCAGCCAACCGGGGACAGGGGGATTCGGGGAGCTGTTTTTT.

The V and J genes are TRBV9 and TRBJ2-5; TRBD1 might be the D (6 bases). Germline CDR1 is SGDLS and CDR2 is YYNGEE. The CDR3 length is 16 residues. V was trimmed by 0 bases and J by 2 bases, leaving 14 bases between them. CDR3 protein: CASSVADSLSQETQYF. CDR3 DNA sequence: TGTGCCAGCAGCGTAGCGGACAGCCTCTCTCAAGAGACCCAGTACTTC.

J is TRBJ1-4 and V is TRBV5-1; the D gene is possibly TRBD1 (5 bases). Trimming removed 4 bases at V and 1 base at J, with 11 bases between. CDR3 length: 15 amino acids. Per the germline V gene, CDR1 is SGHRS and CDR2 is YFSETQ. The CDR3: CASSRDGETNEKLFF. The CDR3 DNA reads TGCGCCAGCAGCCGGGACGGGGAAACTAATGAAAAACTGTTTTTT. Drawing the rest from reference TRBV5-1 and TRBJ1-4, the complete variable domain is KAGVTQTPRYLIKTRGQQVTLSCSPISGHRSVSWYQQTPGQGLQFLFEYFSETQRNKGNFPGRFSGRQFSNSRSEMNVSTLELGDSALYLCASSRDGETNEKLFFGSGTQLSVL.

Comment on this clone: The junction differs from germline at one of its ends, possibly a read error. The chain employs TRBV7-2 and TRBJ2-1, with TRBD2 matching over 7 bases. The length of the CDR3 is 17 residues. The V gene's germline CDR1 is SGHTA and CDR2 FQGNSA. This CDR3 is CAGSLLRGGGSYNEQFF. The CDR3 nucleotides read TGTGCCGGCAGCTTATTGAGGGGCGGGGGCTCCTACAATGAGCAGTTCTTC.

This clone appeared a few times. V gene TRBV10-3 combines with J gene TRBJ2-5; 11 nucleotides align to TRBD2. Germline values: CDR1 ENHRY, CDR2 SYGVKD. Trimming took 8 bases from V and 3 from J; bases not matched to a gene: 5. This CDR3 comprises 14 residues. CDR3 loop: CAIAPTSGEETQYF. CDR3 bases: TGTGCCATCGCCCCGACTAGCGGGGAAGAGACCCAGTACTTC.

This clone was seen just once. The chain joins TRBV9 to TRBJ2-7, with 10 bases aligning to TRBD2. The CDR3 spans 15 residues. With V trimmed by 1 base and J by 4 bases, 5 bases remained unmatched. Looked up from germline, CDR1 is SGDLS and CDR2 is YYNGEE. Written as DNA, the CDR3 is TGTGCCAGCAGCGTATCCGGGACTAGCGAGTACGAGCAGTACTTC. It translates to CASSVSGTSEYEQYF.

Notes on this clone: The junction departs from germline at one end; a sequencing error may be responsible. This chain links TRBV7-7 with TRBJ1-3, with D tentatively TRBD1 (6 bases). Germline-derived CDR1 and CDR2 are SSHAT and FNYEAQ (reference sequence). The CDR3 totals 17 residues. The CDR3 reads CASSPGGGGSAGNTIYF. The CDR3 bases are TGTGCTAGCAGCCCCGGGGGTGGGGGCTCCGCTGGAAACACCATATATTTT.

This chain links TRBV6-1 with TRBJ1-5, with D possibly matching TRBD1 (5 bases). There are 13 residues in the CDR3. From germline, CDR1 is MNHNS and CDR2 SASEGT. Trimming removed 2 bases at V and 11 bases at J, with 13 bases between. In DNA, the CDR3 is TGTGCCAGCAGTGAACACAGGAGCAAGGCCCAGCATTTT. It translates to CASSEHRSKAQHF.

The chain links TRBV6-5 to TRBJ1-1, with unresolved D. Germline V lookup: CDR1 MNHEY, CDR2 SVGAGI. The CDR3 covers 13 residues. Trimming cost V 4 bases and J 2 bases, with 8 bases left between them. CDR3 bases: TGTGCCAGCAGTTTTGATTCCAACACTGAAGCTTTCTTT. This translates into CASSFDSNTEAFF.

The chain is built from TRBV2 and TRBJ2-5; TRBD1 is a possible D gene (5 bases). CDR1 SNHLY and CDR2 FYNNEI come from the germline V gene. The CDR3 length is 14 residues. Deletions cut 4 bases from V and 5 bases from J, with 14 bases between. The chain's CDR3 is CASSVVARGETQYF. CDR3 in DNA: TGTGCCAGCAGTGTGGTAGCTAGGGGTGAGACCCAGTACTTC.

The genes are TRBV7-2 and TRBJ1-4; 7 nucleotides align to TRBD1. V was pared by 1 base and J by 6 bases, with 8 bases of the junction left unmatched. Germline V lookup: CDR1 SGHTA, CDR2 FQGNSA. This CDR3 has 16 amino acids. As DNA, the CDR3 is TGTGCCAGCAGCTTAGACGGGCACAGGGGTCATGAAAAACTGTTTTTT. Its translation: CASSLDGHRGHEKLFF.

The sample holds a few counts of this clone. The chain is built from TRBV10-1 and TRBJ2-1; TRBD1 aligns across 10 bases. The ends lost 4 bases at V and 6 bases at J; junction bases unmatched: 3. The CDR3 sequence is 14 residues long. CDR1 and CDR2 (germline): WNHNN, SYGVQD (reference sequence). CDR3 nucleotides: TGCGCCAGCAGTGCCGGGACAGGGGCCAATGAGCAGTTCTTC. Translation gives CASSAGTGANEQFF.

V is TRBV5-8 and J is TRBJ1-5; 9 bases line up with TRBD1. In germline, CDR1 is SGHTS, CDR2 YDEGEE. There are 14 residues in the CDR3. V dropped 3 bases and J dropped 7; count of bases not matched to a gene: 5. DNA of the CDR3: TGTGCCAGCAGCTCCGGGACAGGGTTCCAGCCCCAGCATTTT. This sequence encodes CASSSGTGFQPQHF.

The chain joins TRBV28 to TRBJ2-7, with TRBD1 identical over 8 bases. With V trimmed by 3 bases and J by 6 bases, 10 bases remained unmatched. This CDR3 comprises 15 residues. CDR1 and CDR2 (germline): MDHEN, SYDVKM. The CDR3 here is CASSFQDRVLSEQYF. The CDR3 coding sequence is TGTGCCAGCAGTTTTCAGGACAGGGTACTCAGCGAGCAGTACTTC.

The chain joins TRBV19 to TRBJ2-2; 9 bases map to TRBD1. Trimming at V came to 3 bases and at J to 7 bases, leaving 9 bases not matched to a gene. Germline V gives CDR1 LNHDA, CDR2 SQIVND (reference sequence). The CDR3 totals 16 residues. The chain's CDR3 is CASSISTGGAGGELFF. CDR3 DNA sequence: TGTGCCAGTAGTATTTCCACAGGGGGCGCGGGCGGGGAGCTGTTTTTT.